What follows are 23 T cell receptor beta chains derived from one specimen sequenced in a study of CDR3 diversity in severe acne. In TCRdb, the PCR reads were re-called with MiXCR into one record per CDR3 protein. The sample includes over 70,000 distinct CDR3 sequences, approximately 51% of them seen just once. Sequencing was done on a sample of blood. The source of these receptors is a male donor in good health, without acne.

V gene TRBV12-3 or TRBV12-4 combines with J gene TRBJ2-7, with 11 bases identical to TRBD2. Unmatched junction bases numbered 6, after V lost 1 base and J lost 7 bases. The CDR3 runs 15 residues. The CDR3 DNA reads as TGTGCCAGCAGTTTAGAGGGTAGCGGGAGGGAAGAGCAGTACTTC. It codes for CASSLEGSGREEQYF.

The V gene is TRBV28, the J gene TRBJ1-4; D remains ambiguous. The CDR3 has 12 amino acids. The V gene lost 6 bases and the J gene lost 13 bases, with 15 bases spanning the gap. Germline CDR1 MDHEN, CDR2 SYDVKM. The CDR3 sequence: CASSKPALGLFF. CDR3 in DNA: TGTGCCAGCAGCAAGCCCGCATTGGGACTGTTTTTT.

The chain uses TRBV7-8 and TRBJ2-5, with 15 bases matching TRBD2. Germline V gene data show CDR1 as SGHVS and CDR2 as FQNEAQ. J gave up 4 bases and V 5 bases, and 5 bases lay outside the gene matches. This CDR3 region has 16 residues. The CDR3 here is CASSPRTSGRAETQYF. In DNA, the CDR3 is TGTGCCAGCAGCCCGCGGACTAGCGGGAGGGCAGAGACCCAGTACTTC.

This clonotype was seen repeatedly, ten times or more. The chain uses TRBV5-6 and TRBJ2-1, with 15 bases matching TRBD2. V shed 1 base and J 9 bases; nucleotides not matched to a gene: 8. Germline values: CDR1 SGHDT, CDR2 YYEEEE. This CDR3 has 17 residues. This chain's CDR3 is CASSLTRTSGGAGEQFF. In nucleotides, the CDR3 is TGTGCCAGCAGCTTGACCCGGACTAGCGGGGGGGCGGGTGAGCAGTTCTTC.

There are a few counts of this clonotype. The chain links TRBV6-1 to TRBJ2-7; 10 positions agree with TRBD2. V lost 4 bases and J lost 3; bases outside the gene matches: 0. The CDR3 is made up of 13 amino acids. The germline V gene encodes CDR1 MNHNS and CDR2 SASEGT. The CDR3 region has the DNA TGTGCCAGCAGTGGGACTAGCGGCTACGAGCAGTACTTC. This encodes CASSGTSGYEQYF.

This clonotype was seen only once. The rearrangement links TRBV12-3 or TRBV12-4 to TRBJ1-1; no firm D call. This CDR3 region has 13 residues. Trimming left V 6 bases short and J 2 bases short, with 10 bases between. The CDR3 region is CASRPDSNTEAFF. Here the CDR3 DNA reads TGTGCCAGCAGACCGGACTCAAACACTGAAGCTTTCTTT.

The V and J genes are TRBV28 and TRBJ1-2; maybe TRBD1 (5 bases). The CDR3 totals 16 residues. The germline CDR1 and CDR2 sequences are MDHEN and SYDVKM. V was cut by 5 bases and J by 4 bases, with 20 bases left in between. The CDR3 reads CASSLRSGFDPYGYTF. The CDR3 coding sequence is TGTGCCAGCAGTCTCAGATCAGGGTTTGATCCCTATGGCTACACCTTC.

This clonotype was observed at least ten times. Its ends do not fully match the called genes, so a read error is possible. CDR3 bases: TGTGCTAGCAGCTTCTTCGGGACCCGAGAGACCCAGTACTTC. It encodes CASSFFGTRETQYF. This sequence joins TRBV7-7 and TRBJ2-5; the D call may be TRBD1 or TRBD2 (5 bases each). The CDR3 length is 14 residues. Germline V gives CDR1 SSHAT, CDR2 FNYEAQ (reference sequence).

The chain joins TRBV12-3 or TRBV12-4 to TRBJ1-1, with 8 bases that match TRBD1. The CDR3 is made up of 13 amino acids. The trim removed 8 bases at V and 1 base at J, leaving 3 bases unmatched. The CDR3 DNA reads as TGTGCCAGCGGCCAGGGGGCGAACACTGAAGCTTTCTTT. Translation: CASGQGANTEAFF.

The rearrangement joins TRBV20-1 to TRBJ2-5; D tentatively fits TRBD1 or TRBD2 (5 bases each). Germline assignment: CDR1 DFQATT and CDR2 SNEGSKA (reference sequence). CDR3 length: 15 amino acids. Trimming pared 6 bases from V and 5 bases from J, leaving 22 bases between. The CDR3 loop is CSAPPRGDQGETQYF. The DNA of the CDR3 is TGCAGTGCACCGCCCCGAGGGGATCAGGGCGAGACCCAGTACTTC.

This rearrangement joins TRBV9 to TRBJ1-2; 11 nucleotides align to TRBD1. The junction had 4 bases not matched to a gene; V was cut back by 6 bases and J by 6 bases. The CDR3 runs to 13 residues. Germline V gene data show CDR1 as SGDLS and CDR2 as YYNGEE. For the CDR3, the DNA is TGTGCCAGCACTTCGGGACAGGGGGATGGCTACACCTTC. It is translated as CASTSGQGDGYTF.

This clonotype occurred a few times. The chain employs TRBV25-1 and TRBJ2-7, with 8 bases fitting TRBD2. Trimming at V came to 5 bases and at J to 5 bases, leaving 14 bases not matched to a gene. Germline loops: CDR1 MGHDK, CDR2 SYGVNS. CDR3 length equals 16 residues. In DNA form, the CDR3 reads TGTGCCAGCAGTTTACCCCCGATGAGCGGGAGCGACGAGCAGTACTTC. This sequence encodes CASSLPPMSGSDEQYF.

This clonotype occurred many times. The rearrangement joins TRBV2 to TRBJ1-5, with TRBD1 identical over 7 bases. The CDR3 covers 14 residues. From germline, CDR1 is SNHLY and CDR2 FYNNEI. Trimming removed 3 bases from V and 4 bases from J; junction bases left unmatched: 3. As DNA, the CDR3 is TGTGCCAGCAGTGAGCGGGACAGAAATCAGCCCCAGCATTTT. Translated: CASSERDRNQPQHF.

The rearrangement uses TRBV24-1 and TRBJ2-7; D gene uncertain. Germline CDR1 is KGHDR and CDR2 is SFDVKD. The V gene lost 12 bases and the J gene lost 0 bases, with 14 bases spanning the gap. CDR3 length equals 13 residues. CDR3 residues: CAAGRPDSYEQYF. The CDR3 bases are TGTGCCGCCGGGCGGCCGGACTCCTACGAGCAGTACTTC.

This CDR3 reads CSATLPGRGIYEQYF. The DNA for the CDR3 is TGCAGTGCAACCCTTCCCGGGAGAGGGATTTACGAGCAGTACTTC. The chain recombines TRBV20-1 with TRBJ2-7; weak D call: TRBD2 (6 bases). V shed 6 bases and J shed 4 bases, with 22 bases lying between them. Germline assignment: CDR1 DFQATT and CDR2 SNEGSKA (reference sequence). The CDR3 loop spans 15 amino acids.

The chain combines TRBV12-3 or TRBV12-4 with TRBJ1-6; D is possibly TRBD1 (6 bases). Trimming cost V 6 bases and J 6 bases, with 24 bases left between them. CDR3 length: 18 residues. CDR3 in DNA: TGTGCCAGCAGCAAAATACAGGTAGGAGGGGGACCTAATTCACCCCTCCACTTT. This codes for CASSKIQVGGGPNSPLHF.

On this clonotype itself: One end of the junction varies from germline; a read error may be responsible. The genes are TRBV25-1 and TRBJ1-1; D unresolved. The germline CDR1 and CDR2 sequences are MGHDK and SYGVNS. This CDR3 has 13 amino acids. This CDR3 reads CAISGAWNTETFF. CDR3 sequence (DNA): TGTGCCATCAGTGGAGCCTGGAACACTGAAACTTTCTTT.

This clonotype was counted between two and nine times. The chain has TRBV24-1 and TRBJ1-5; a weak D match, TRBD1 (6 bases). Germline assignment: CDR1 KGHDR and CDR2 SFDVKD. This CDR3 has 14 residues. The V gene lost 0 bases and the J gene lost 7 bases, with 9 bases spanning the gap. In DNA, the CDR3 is TGTGCCACCAGTGATTTGAGGGGGGCCCAGCCCCAGCATTTT. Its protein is CATSDLRGAQPQHF.

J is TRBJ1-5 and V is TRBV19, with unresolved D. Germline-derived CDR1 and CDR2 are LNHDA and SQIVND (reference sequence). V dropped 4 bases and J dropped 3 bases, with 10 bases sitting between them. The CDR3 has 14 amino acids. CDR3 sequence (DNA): TGTGCCAGTAGTAAGATGGGAACCAATCAGCCCCAGCATTTT. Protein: CASSKMGTNQPQHF.

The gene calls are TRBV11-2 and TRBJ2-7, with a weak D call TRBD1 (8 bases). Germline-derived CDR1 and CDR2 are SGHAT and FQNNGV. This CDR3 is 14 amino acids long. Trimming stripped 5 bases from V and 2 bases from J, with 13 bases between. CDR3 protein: CASSRTGGAYEQYF. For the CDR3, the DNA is TGTGCCAGCAGCCGTACAGGGGGGGCCTACGAGCAGTACTTC.

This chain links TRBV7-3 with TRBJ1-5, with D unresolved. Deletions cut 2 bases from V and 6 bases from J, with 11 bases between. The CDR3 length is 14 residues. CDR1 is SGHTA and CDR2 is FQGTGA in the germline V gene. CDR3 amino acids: CASSLDRRGQPQHF. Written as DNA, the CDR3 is TGTGCCAGCAGCTTAGATCGACGCGGTCAGCCCCAGCATTTT.

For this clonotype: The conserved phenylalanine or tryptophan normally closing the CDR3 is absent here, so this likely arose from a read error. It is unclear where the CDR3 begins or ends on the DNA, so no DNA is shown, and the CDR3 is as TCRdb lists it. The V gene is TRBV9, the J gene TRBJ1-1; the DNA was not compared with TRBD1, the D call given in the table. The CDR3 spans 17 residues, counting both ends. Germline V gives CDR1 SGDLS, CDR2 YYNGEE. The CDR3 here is CASSPSPRTGANTETFL.

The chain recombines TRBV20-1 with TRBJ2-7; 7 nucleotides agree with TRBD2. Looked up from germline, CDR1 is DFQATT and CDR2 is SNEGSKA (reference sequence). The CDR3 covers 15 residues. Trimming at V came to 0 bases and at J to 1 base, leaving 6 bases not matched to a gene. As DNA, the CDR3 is TGCAGTGCTAGAGATGGGGCTAGCGGTTCCTACGAGCAGTACTTC. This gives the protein CSARDGASGSYEQYF.